The source of this T cell receptor beta chain is a study of T cell responses to AZD1222 COVID-19 vaccine. The germline CDR1 and CDR2 sequences are SGHNT and YENEEA. This CDR3 contains 14 residues. With 1 base removed from V and 4 bases from J, the gap between germline ends came to 8 bases. Using immunoSEQ multiplex PCR, the repertoire was profiled, and TCRdb retains in-frame clones only, with some absent. This table has more than 25,000 clones, under 90% appearing once. Findings and caveats of the study: Most donors were white British and more were female, and clonal diversity was possibly underestimated.

As to this clone: No antigen is known for it.

The chain links TRBV11-3 to TRBJ2-1, with D perhaps matching TRBD2 (6 bases). The TCR was taken from an adult in good health. The sample was peripheral blood, taken on day 0 of AZD1222 vaccination. CDR3 in DNA: TGTGCCAGCAGCTTAGCGGGAGTTTACAATGAGCAGTTCTTC. Protein product: CASSLAGVYNEQFF.